The sequence of this T cell receptor beta chain was determined in a study of OX40 agonist ivuxolimab in advanced cancers. Study information: The patients received ivuxolimab by intravenous route every 2 weeks at 0.01 to 10 mg/kg. Partial responses were observed in three patients, of whom one had hepatocellular carcinoma and two had cutaneous melanoma.

Autoimmune disease history or systemic immunosuppression excluded patients. General observations from the study: Dosing at 0.1 to 3.0 mg/kg was accompanied by clonal expansion of CD4+ and CD8+ blood T cells by week 6.

Some clones are missing from TCRdb's copy, which holds only in-frame ones; the method was immunoSEQ multiplex PCR. The top ten clones hold roughly 4% of a sample with about 67,000 clones, 75% to 90% of them seen once. As concerns this clone: The antigen is undetermined.

The sequence came from an adult with an advanced solid tumor such as melanoma, head and neck, liver or kidney cancer. The sequences come from CD4+ or CD8+ T cells sorted from blood, collected in a trial of the OX40 agonist ivuxolimab.

CDR3 in amino acids: CASRTTPGNSPLHF. Written as DNA, the CDR3 is TGTGCCAGCAGAACTACTCCCGGGAATTCACCCCTCCACTTT. This chain joins TRBV7-2 and TRBJ1-6; D unresolved. V lost 6 bases and J lost 7, with 13 bases in between. The CDR3 spans 14 residues. In germline, CDR1 is SGHTA, CDR2 FQGNSA.